This T cell receptor beta chain is drawn from a study of tumor and adjacent non-tumor tissue in lung cancer (dated by TCRdb to 2017 to 2018). With respect to the entire study: By cancer type, the cohort comprised under 15 adenocarcinoma patients, 2 squamous cell carcinoma patients and 1 small cell lung cancer patient. The study compared bulk TCRbeta repertoires from lung tumor tissue and matched distant non-tumor lung tissue of around 14 lung cancer patients. In total, sequencing yielded 100 million to 150 million productive TCRbeta reads, which works out to an average of around 3.9 million reads per sample. Ages among the roughly 15 patients ranged from about 31 to 85 years, there were about ten men and 5 women, and disease was at TNM stage I to III. For each patient, one tumor sample and one normal lung sample were taken, giving a few dozen paired specimens that underwent TCRbeta CDR3 sequencing.

Libraries came from multiplex PCR. Sequencing took place on an Illumina HiSeq 2500. TCRbeta libraries were constructed through three rounds of nested PCR with primers (Table S4) according to protocols adapted from ARM-PCR. Before sequencing, PCR products in the 200-500 bp range were cut out of the gel and cleaned up using the QIAquick gel extraction kit. The original methods were these. Reads were cleaned with Trimmomatic, merged with FLASH into complete CDR3 sequences, and assigned to V(D)J germline segments with MiTCR. VDJtools was used to compute clonal diversity as the inverse Simpson's index. In-frame sequences without a premature stop codon were defined as productive reads. TCRdb reprocessing: public reads trimmed at Q25 with fastp, clones called with MiXCR, in-frame beta chains kept. CDR3 protein sequences are deduplicated, and each keeps its most common genes and DNA. In this record, the V and J calls reflect TCRdb's handling and not the investigators' own analysis. This sample is represented by approximately 150,000 distinct CDR3 sequences; around 66% of them were singletons. Roughly 20% of the sample comes from the top ten.

In the case of this clonotype: It lacks a known antigen. No base quality values were provided; no much bigger clone lies one nucleotide off.

Study-level results and caveats: The top 100 clones made up a significantly larger cumulative share of the repertoire in normal lung than in tumor tissue. Only around 15 patients were included in the cohort, and the need for larger samples and more detailed clinical data was noted by the authors. Tumor tissue showed significantly higher TCR diversity (inverse Simpson) than normal lung tissue, at about 410 vs 180 (P = 0.0075, Mann-Whitney U test). TCR diversity was significantly higher in younger patients, and greater tumor TCR diversity was associated with shorter overall survival and shorter disease-free survival. The sequencing platform is not named in the methods, and unique molecular identifiers are not mentioned. Because peripheral blood was not sequenced, blood TCRbeta repertoires in the lung cancer patients of the study were not examined.

The germline V gene yields MNHEY for CDR1 and SVGAGI for CDR2. Spanning cysteine to valine, the CDR3 consists of 14 amino acids. Only CDR3 DNA is held: 42 bases, read in frame from base 1. RNA was isolated from bulk, unsorted tissue, and RNA quality was assessed with a NanoDrop ND-1000 and an Agilent 2100. Donors were newly diagnosed lung cancer patients admitted for thoracic surgery in China between August and November 2014, without prior chemotherapy. Patients who had received previous radiotherapy or chemotherapy, or who had another concurrent cancer, were excluded from the study. Surgical tissue pieces of about 1-2.2 cm3 were preserved in RNAlater solution and stored at -80 °C until use.

Sequencing input: lung tumor tissue. The chain links TRBV6-5 with TRBJ2-7; the D gene is perhaps TRBD1 or TRBD2, each of them matching over 7 bases. The sequence was obtained from a man aged 55 to 70 with small cell lung cancer. Here the CDR3 is given as CGRGGLAPGYEQYV. The DNA sequence is as follows: TGTGGCAGGGGGGGGCTAGCGCCAGGCTACGAGCAGTACGTC.